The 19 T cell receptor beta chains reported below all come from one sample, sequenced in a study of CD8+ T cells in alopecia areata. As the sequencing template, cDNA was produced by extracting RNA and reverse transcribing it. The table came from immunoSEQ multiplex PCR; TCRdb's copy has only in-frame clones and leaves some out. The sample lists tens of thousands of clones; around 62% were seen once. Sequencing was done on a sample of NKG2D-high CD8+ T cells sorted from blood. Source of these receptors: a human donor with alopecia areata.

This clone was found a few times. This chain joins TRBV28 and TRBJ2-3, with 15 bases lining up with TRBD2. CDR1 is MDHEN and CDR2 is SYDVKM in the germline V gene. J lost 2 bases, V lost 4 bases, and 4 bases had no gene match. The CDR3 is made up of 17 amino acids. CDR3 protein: CASSSGLAGGYTDTQYF. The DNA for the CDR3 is TGTGCCAGCAGTTCCGGACTAGCGGGAGGGTACACAGATACGCAGTATTTT.

CDR3 in amino acids: CASSLRQGALDEQFF. CDR3 nucleotide sequence: TGTGCCAGCAGCTTGAGGCAGGGGGCTTTGGATGAGCAGTTCTTC. The chain employs TRBV7-2 and TRBJ2-1, with TRBD1 matching 8 bases. Germline values: CDR1 SGHTA, CDR2 FQGNSA. V was clipped by 3 bases and J by 8 bases; unmatched bases: 9. The CDR3 sequence is 15 residues long.

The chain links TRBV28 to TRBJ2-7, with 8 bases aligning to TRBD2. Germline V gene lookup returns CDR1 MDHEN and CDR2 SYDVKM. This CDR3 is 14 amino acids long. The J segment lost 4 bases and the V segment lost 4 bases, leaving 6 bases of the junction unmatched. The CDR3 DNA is TGTGCCAGCAGTTCTAGCGGGCACCATTACGAGCAGTACTTC. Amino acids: CASSSSGHHYEQYF.

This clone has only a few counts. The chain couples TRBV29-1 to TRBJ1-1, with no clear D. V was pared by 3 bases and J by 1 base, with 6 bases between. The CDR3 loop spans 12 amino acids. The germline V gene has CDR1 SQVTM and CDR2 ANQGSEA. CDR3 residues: CSVDGENTEAFF. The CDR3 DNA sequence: TGCAGCGTTGACGGGGAGAACACTGAAGCTTTCTTT.

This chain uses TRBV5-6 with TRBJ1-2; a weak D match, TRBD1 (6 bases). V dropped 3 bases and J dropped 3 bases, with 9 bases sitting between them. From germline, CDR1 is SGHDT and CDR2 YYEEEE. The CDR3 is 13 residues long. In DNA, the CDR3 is TGTGCCAGCAGCTGGACAGATCACTATGGCTACACCTTC. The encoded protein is CASSWTDHYGYTF. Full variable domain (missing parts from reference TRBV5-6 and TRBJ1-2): DAGVTQSPTHLIKTRGQQVTLRCSPKSGHDTVSWYQQALGQGPQFIFQYYEEEERQRGNFPDRFSGHQFPNYSSELNVNALLLGDSALYLCASSWTDHYGYTFGSGTRLTVV.

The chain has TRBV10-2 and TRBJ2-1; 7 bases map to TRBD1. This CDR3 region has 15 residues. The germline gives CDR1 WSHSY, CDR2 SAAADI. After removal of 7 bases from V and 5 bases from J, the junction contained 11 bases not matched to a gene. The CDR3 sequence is CASNPTGISDNEQFF. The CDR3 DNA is TGCGCCAGCAACCCGACAGGGATTTCGGACAATGAGCAGTTCTTC.

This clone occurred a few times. CDR3 sequence reads: CASSLAIGQLNTGELFF. The CDR3 DNA reads TGTGCCAGCAGCTTAGCGATCGGGCAGCTGAACACCGGGGAGCTGTTTTTT. The chain carries TRBV7-6 and TRBJ2-2; D not resolved. The germline gives CDR1 SGHVS, CDR2 FNYEAQ. The ends were cut back, 0 bases at V and 1 base at J, with 12 bases in the middle. The CDR3 sequence is 17 residues long. Drawing the rest from reference TRBV7-6 and TRBJ2-2, the complete variable domain is GAGVSQSPRYKVTKRGQDVALRCDPISGHVSLYWYRQALGQGPEFLTYFNYEAQQDKSGLPNDRFSAERPEGSISTLTIQRTEQRDSAMYRCASSLAIGQLNTGELFFGEGSRLTVL.

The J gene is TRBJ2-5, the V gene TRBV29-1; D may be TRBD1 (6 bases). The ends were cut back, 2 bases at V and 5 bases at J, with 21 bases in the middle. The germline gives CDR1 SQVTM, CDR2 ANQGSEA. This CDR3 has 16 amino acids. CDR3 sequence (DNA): TGCAGCGTTGAATCTGCAGGGGATGCCTTAGGGGAGACCCAGTACTTC. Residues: CSVESAGDALGETQYF.

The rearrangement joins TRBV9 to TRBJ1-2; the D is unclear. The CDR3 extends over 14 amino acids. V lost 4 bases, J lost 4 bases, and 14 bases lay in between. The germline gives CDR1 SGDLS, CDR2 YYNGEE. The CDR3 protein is CASSPEVGSYGYTF. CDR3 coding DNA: TGTGCCAGCAGCCCCGAGGTGGGGAGCTATGGCTACACCTTC.

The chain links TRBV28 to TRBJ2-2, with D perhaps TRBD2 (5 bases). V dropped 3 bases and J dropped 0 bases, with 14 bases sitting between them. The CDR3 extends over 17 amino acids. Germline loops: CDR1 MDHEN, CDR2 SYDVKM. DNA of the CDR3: TGTGCCAGCAGTTTGTTGGTGACGGGATCGAACACCGGGGAGCTGTTTTTT. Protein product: CASSLLVTGSNTGELFF.

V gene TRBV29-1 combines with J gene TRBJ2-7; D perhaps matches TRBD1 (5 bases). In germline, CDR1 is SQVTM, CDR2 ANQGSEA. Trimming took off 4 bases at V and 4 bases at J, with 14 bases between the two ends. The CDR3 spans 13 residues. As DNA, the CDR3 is TGCAGCGTTGTCGGCCAGGGATTATACGAGCAGTACTTC. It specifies CSVVGQGLYEQYF.

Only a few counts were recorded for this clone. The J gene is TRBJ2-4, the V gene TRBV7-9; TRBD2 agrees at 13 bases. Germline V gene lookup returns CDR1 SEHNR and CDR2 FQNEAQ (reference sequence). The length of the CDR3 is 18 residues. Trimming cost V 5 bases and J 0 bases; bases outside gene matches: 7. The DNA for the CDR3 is TGTGCCAGCAGCCTAGGGACTAGCGGGGACGCAGCCAAAAACATTCAGTACTTC. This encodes CASSLGTSGDAAKNIQYF.

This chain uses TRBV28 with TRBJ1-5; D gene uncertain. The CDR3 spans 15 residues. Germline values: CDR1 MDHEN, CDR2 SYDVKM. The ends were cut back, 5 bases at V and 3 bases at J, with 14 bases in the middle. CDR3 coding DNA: TGTGCCAGCAGTCCCTCCGGGCCTTACAATCAGCCCCAGCATTTT. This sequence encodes CASSPSGPYNQPQHF.

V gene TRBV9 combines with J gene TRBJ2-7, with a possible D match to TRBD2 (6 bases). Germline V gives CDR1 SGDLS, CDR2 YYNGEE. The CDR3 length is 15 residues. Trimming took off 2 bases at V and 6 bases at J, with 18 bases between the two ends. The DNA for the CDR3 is TGTGCCAGCAGCGTCGAACTAGCAGGTCGTCGCGAGCAGTACTTC. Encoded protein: CASSVELAGRREQYF.

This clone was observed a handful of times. This CDR3 reads CASSLLAAYEQYF. CDR3 nucleotide sequence: TGTGCCAGCAGTTTGCTAGCAGCCTACGAGCAGTACTTC. The chain couples TRBV28 to TRBJ2-7; tentatively, D is TRBD2 (5 bases). The germline gives CDR1 MDHEN, CDR2 SYDVKM. The CDR3 is made up of 13 amino acids. V lost 3 bases, J lost 2 bases, and 8 bases lay in between.

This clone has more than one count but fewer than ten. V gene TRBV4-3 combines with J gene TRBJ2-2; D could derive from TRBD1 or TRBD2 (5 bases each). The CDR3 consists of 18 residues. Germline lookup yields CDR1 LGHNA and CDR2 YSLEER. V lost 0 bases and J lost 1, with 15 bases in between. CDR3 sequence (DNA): TGCGCCAGCAGCCAAGATCTAGCAGGGATCTTGAACACCGGGGAGCTGTTTTTT. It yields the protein CASSQDLAGILNTGELFF.

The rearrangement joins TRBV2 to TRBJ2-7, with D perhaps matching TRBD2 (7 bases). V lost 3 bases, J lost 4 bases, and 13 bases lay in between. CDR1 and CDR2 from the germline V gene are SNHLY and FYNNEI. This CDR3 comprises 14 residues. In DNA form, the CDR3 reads TGTGCCAGCAGTGACCCCGGGGGGCGGTACGAGCAGTACTTC. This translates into CASSDPGGRYEQYF.

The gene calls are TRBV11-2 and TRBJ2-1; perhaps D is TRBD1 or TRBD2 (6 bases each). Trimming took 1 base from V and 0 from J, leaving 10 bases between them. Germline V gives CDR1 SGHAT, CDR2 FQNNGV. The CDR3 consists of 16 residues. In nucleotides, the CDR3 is TGTGCCAGCAGCTTAGGGAGGGGGAGCTCCTACAATGAGCAGTTCTTC. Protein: CASSLGRGSSYNEQFF.

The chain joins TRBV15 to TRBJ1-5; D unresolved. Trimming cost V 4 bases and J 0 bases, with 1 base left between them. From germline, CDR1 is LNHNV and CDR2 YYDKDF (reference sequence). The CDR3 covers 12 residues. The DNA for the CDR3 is TGTGCCACCAGCATTAGCAATCAGCCCCAGCATTTT. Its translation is CATSISNQPQHF. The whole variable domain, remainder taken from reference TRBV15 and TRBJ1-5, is DAMVIQNPRYQVTQFGKPVTLSCSQTLNHNVMYWYQQKSSQAPKLLFHYYDKDFNNEADTPDNFQSRRPNTSFCFLDIRSPGLGDTAMYLCATSISNQPQHFGDGTRLSIL.